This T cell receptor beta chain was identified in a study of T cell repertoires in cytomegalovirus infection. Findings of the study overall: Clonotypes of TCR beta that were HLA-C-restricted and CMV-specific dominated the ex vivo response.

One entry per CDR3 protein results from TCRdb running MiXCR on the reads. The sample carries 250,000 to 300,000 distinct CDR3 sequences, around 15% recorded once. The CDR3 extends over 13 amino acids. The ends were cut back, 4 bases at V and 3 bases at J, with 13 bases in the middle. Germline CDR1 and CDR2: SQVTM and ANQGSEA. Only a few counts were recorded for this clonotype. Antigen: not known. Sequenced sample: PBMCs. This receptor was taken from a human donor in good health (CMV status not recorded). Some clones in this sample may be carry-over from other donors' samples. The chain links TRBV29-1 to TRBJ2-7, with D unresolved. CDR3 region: CSVGPNTDYEQYF. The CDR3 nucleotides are TGCAGCGTTGGCCCCAACACCGACTACGAGCAGTACTTC.